This passage covers 8 T cell receptor beta chains from one sample sequenced in a study of graft-versus-host responses after intestinal transplantation (dated by TCRdb to the early 2020s). The method behind the library was the immunoSEQ multiplex PCR assay. Imported from immuneACCESS, the table was reduced by TCRdb to in-frame sequences with V and J called. These copies leave out some clones; in studies compared against another copy, an unresolved V gene accounts for under half, and the cause of the remainder is not known. This sample has roughly 40,000 clones in its table, and about 90% of those were observed once. Of the sample, approximately 2.3% is held by the ten largest clones. This specimen consisted of PBMCs, obtained almost 320 days after intestinal transplant. The source of these receptors is a human patient who received an intestinal transplant, so some T cells may come from the graft donor.

The rearrangement uses TRBV14 and TRBJ2-3, with 10 bases aligning to TRBD2. Trimming cost V 4 bases and J 0 bases; bases outside gene matches: 10. The CDR3 runs 18 residues. In germline, CDR1 is SGHDN, CDR2 FVKESK. The CDR3: CASSRLLIAGGSTDTQYF. The CDR3 DNA is TGTGCCAGCAGCCGATTACTGATAGCGGGGGGAAGCACAGATACGCAGTATTTT.

The chain joins TRBV6-1 to TRBJ2-3; D is perhaps TRBD1 (6 bases). This CDR3 spans 14 amino acids. V was cut by 7 bases and J by 1 base, with 12 bases left in between. Germline loops: CDR1 MNHNS, CDR2 SASEGT. The CDR3 region has the DNA TGTGCCAGCAAGGGCAGGGGAGGCACAGATACGCAGTATTTT. Its translation: CASKGRGGTDTQYF.

In DNA form, the CDR3 reads TGCGCCAGCAGCTTGGGTTCCGAGGGAAACACCATATATTTT. Protein: CASSLGSEGNTIYF. This chain uses TRBV5-1 with TRBJ1-3; D unresolved. CDR3 size: 14 residues. V dropped 0 bases and J dropped 4 bases, with 8 bases sitting between them. Per germline, CDR1 SGHRS and CDR2 YFSETQ.

This clone has just one count. The chain couples TRBV6-5 to TRBJ2-1; 7 bases fit TRBD1. Germline V lookup: CDR1 MNHEY, CDR2 SVGAGI. The CDR3 is 15 residues long. V was clipped by 6 bases and J by 4 bases; unmatched bases: 9. The CDR3 reads CASRGQSQTYNEQFF. The CDR3 DNA follows: TGTGCCAGCAGGGGACAGAGCCAAACTTACAATGAGCAGTTCTTC.

This chain links TRBV1 with TRBJ2-3; the D segment call TRBD2 is taken from the table without a DNA check. TRBV1 is a documented pseudogene. The CDR3 length is 20 residues. CDR3 residues: CTSSQAGLAGGPIDTDTQYF. The CDR3 nucleotides are TGCACCAGCAGCCAAGCTGGACTAGCGGGGGGGCCCATCGACACAGATACGCAGTATTTT.

This chain uses TRBV29-1 with TRBJ1-1, with 7 bases matching TRBD1. The junction had 5 bases not matched to a gene; V was cut back by 6 bases and J by 1 base. CDR3 size: 13 residues. Germline V CDR1 and CDR2: SQVTM, ANQGSEA. The chain's CDR3 is CSVKTGTNTEAFF. CDR3 in DNA: TGCAGCGTGAAGACAGGGACGAACACTGAAGCTTTCTTT.

This clone was recorded only once. The rearrangement joins TRBV13 to TRBJ1-5; 7 bases fit TRBD1. Germline CDR1 and CDR2: PRHDT and FYEKMQ (reference sequence). V lost 2 bases, J lost 4 bases, and 5 bases stayed unmatched. The CDR3 is 15 amino acids. CDR3 region: CASSLSGTDNQPQHF. CDR3 coding DNA: TGTGCCAGCAGCTTATCAGGGACAGATAATCAGCCCCAGCATTTT.

A note on this clone: The same CDR3 is also encoded by other DNA sequences in this sample. The genes are TRBV7-9 and TRBJ1-2; tentatively, D is TRBD1 (6 bases). The CDR3 runs 15 residues. Looked up from germline, CDR1 is SEHNR and CDR2 is FQNEAQ (reference sequence). V lost 2 bases and J 0 bases, leaving 10 bases between the germline ends. CDR3 nucleotides: TGTGCCAGCAGCTTAAAGGGGGATCCTAACTATGGCTACACCTTC. Translation: CASSLKGDPNYGYTF.